The 27 T cell receptor beta chains given below trace back to one sample, sequenced in a study of T-cell reconstitution after alpha-beta-depleted transplantation in children. Construction of the TCRbeta library involved unique molecular identifiers. TCRdb re-called the PCR reads with MiXCR, one entry per CDR3 protein. The data hold about 610,000 distinct CDR3 sequences, with 10% observed a single time. The material was PBMCs from the stem cell graft donor, obtained from the stem cell graft. The source of these receptors is a human donor who donated a stem cell graft to a child with acute myeloid leukemia.

This clonotype was counted a few times. V usage is TRBV28 and J usage is TRBJ1-2; 7 positions agree with TRBD1. Germline trimming cut 5 bases from V and 2 bases from J; bases unmatched to any gene: 8. Germline CDR1 MDHEN, CDR2 SYDVKM. The CDR3 is 15 residues long. CDR3 protein: CASSGSVRGNYGYTF. CDR3 in DNA: TGTGCCAGCAGTGGATCGGTCAGGGGGAACTATGGCTACACCTTC.

The gene calls are TRBV4-2 and TRBJ1-5, with D unclear. The CDR3 has 13 residues. V was cut by 2 bases and J by 5 bases, with 7 bases left in between. The V gene's germline CDR1 is LGHNA and CDR2 YNFKEQ. The CDR3, as DNA: TGTGCCAGCAGCCAAAGGGAGTATCAGCCCCAGCATTTT. As protein: CASSQREYQPQHF.

This chain uses TRBV12-3 or TRBV12-4 with TRBJ1-4; TRBD1 is a possible D gene (6 bases). V lost 5 bases and J lost 7, with 17 bases in between. The CDR3 spans 15 residues. CDR3 nucleotides: TGTGCCAGCAGTCTCGCGCAGGGAGGGGGTGAAAAACTGTTTTTT. It translates to CASSLAQGGGEKLFF.

The chain recombines TRBV30 with TRBJ2-2; 13 bases align to TRBD2. Germline CDR1 and CDR2: GTSNPN and SVGIG (reference sequence). V lost 3 bases and J lost 3; bases outside the gene matches: 7. The CDR3 runs 17 residues. CDR3 in DNA: TGTGCCTGGAGACAGACTAGCGGGAGGCCGGACACCGGGGAGCTGTTTTTT. Amino acid sequence: CAWRQTSGRPDTGELFF.

This clonotype was detected many times. The gene calls are TRBV29-1 and TRBJ2-5; 11 bases align to TRBD1. The CDR3 totals 14 residues. Trimming at V came to 6 bases and at J to 5 bases, leaving 8 bases not matched to a gene. Germline V gene sequence: CDR1 SQVTM, CDR2 ANQGSEA. The CDR3 DNA reads as TGCAGCGTGAACCCGGACAGGGGGCGCGAGACCCAGTACTTC. Encoded protein: CSVNPDRGRETQYF.

This chain uses TRBV7-9 with TRBJ2-7; either TRBD1 or TRBD2 may fit D (5 bases each). This CDR3 is built from 15 residues. Germline lookup yields CDR1 SEHNR and CDR2 FQNEAQ (reference sequence). Trimming pared 1 base from V and 6 bases from J, leaving 16 bases between. CDR3: CASSLVEILRGEQYF. In nucleotides, the CDR3 is TGTGCCAGCAGCTTAGTTGAGATCTTGAGGGGCGAGCAGTACTTC. Drawing the rest from reference TRBV7-9 and TRBJ2-7, the complete variable domain is DTGVSQNPRHKITKRGQNVTFRCDPISEHNRLYWYRQTLGQGPEFLTYFQNEAQLEKSRLLSDRFSAERPKGSFSTLEIQRTEQGDSAMYLCASSLVEILRGEQYFGPGTRLTVT.

This clonotype was seen a handful of times. This chain connects TRBV20-1 to TRBJ2-7, with TRBD1 as a possible D gene (6 bases). CDR3 length: 14 residues. Trimming took 2 bases from V and 1 from J, leaving 12 bases between them. CDR1 DFQATT and CDR2 SNEGSKA come from the germline V gene (reference sequence). CDR3 DNA sequence: TGCAGTGCTAGAATGGGGGCTTCGTCCTACGAGCAGTACTTC. Translated, it gives CSARMGASSYEQYF.

This clonotype was detected many times. Germline and junction disagree at one end, which may indicate a read error. This chain connects TRBV5-1 to TRBJ2-1; a weak D match, TRBD2 (6 bases). This CDR3 region has 14 residues. The germline V gene encodes CDR1 SGHRS and CDR2 YFSETQ. CDR3 sequence reads: CASSLVLAGNEQFF. CDR3 coding DNA: TGTGCCAGCAGCTTAGTACTAGCAGGCAATGAGCAGTTCTTC.

The rearrangement links TRBV20-1 to TRBJ2-3; 9 bases align to TRBD2. This CDR3 has 17 amino acids. Germline loops: CDR1 DFQATT, CDR2 SNEGSKA (reference sequence). Trimming cost V 0 bases and J 1 base; bases outside gene matches: 8. The CDR3 sequence: CSARDFGGRAGTDTQYF. The CDR3 DNA reads as TGCAGTGCTAGAGATTTTGGCGGGAGGGCCGGCACAGATACGCAGTATTTT.

This clonotype was detected ten times or more. The rearrangement links TRBV7-8 to TRBJ1-1; 9 bases are shared with TRBD1. CDR3 size: 14 residues. The V gene's germline CDR1 is SGHVS and CDR2 FQNEAQ. J was trimmed by 10 bases and V by 5 bases; bases with no gene match: 11. The CDR3 spells CASSRDREGVGAFF. CDR3 nucleotides: TGTGCCAGCAGCCGGGACAGGGAAGGTGTCGGAGCTTTCTTT.

Details on this clonotype: Relative to the germline gene, one junction end is altered; a read error may explain this. CDR3 region: CASSQGGILLNF. The CDR3 coding sequence is TGTGCCAGCAGCCAAGGGGGGATCCTGTTGAACTTC. This sequence joins TRBV3-1 and TRBJ2-7; D may be TRBD1 or TRBD2 (5 bases each). The CDR3 runs 12 residues. The germline V gene encodes CDR1 LGHDT and CDR2 YNNKEL (reference sequence).

The rearrangement links TRBV7-2 to TRBJ1-4, with 11 positions matching TRBD1. The CDR3 runs to 19 residues. The germline V gene has CDR1 SGHTA and CDR2 FQGNSA. Losses at the gene ends were 7 bases for V and 0 bases for J; bases not matched to a gene: 13. CDR3 amino acids: CASTYMDRGLVPTNEKLFF. For the CDR3, the DNA is TGTGCCAGCACCTATATGGACAGGGGGCTGGTACCAACTAATGAAAAACTGTTTTTT.

This clonotype occurred a few times. This sequence joins TRBV3-1 and TRBJ2-2; TRBD2 agrees at 8 bases. CDR1 LGHDT and CDR2 YNNKEL come from the germline V gene (reference sequence). Trimming at V came to 1 base and at J to 5 bases, leaving 6 bases not matched to a gene. The CDR3 has 16 amino acids. CDR3 DNA sequence: TGTGCCAGCAGCCAAGTGGCGGGAGGCGGTACCGGGGAGCTGTTTTTT. This gives the protein CASSQVAGGGTGELFF.

The chain combines TRBV15 with TRBJ1-2, with TRBD1 matching 8 bases. Losses at the gene ends were 4 bases for V and 7 bases for J; bases not matched to a gene: 11. Looked up from germline, CDR1 is LNHNV and CDR2 is YYDKDF (reference sequence). The CDR3 consists of 15 residues. CDR3 protein: CATSTDQGAWGGYTF. CDR3 DNA: TGTGCCACCAGCACGGATCAGGGGGCTTGGGGTGGCTACACCTTC.

This chain connects TRBV20-1 to TRBJ2-7; D perhaps matches TRBD2 (5 bases). The V gene's germline CDR1 is DFQATT and CDR2 SNEGSKA (reference sequence). The CDR3 extends over 12 amino acids. V lost 7 bases and J 7 bases, leaving 17 bases between the germline ends. CDR3 amino acids: CSGNPLTGEQYF. In DNA form, the CDR3 reads TGCAGTGGTAACCCTCTCACGGGAGAGCAGTACTTC.

This clonotype was seen a handful of times. The chain uses TRBV9 and TRBJ1-5; TRBD1 matches at 10 bases. This CDR3 comprises 16 residues. Germline V gene data show CDR1 as SGDLS and CDR2 as YYNGEE. V was pared by 0 bases and J by 6 bases, with 6 bases of the junction left unmatched. CDR3 in amino acids: CASSVGRTGGSQPQHF. CDR3 coding DNA: TGTGCCAGCAGCGTAGGCCGGACAGGGGGAAGTCAGCCCCAGCATTTT. The entire variable domain, with the rest obtained from reference TRBV9 and TRBJ1-5, is as follows: DSGVTQTPKHLITATGQRVTLRCSPRSGDLSVYWYQQSLDQGLQFLIQYYNGEERAKGNILERFSAQQFPDLHSELNLSSLELGDSALYFCASSVGRTGGSQPQHFGDGTRLSIL.

The chain carries TRBV7-9 and TRBJ2-5; 9 bases are shared with TRBD2. The V segment lost 8 bases and the J segment 2 bases; nucleotides outside the gene matches: 9. The V gene's germline CDR1 is SEHNR and CDR2 FQNEAQ (reference sequence). This CDR3 has 15 residues. The CDR3 nucleotides read TGTGCCAGCGGGACGACTAGCGGCACTCAAGAGACCCAGTACTTC. It translates to CASGTTSGTQETQYF. Complete variable domain (other parts from reference TRBV7-9 and TRBJ2-5): DTGVSQNPRHKITKRGQNVTFRCDPISEHNRLYWYRQTLGQGPEFLTYFQNEAQLEKSRLLSDRFSAERPKGSFSTLEIQRTEQGDSAMYLCASGTTSGTQETQYFGPGTRLLVL.

This clonotype was counted many times. This chain's CDR3 is CASSLLAFYNEQFF. In DNA form, the CDR3 reads TGTGCCAGCAGCCTCTTAGCGTTCTACAATGAGCAGTTCTTC. The chain uses TRBV11-2 and TRBJ2-1, with a tentative D call TRBD2 (5 bases). The CDR3 covers 14 residues. Germline lookup yields CDR1 SGHAT and CDR2 FQNNGV. V lost 5 bases and J lost 3, with 11 bases in between.

This clonotype was counted between two and nine times. This chain connects TRBV30 to TRBJ2-7, with TRBD1 matching 7 bases. Germline-derived CDR1 and CDR2 are GTSNPN and SVGIG (reference sequence). V trimming: 5 bases; J trimming: 3 bases; junction bases outside the gene matches: 4. The length of the CDR3 is 12 residues. The CDR3 loop is CAWRQGFYEQYF. As DNA, the CDR3 is TGTGCCTGGCGACAGGGTTTCTACGAGCAGTACTTC.

This clonotype was seen more than once but under ten times. V usage is TRBV6-5 and J usage is TRBJ1-5; no definite D call. From germline, CDR1 is MNHEY and CDR2 SVGAGI. V lost 0 bases and J 5 bases, leaving 8 bases between the germline ends. This CDR3 comprises 14 residues. CDR3 protein: CASSYSFGDQPQHF. CDR3 in DNA: TGTGCCAGCAGTTACTCCTTCGGTGATCAGCCCCAGCATTTT.

This chain connects TRBV24-1 to TRBJ2-1; 7 nucleotides match TRBD2. V was clipped by 9 bases and J by 4 bases; unmatched bases: 11. This CDR3 is built from 15 residues. Germline assignment: CDR1 KGHDR and CDR2 SFDVKD. Here the CDR3 reads CATGPGGRDYNEQFF. CDR3 coding DNA: TGTGCCACCGGCCCCGGGGGGAGGGATTACAATGAGCAGTTCTTC.

This clonotype was seen only a few times. The chain recombines TRBV6-1 with TRBJ2-2, with TRBD2 matching over 14 bases. CDR3 length: 18 residues. Germline CDR1 is MNHNS and CDR2 is SASEGT. J was trimmed by 5 bases and V by 6 bases; bases with no gene match: 11. CDR3 bases: TGTGCCAGCAGCCTACGGACTAGCGGGAGGCTCAATACCGGGGAGCTGTTTTTT. Translated: CASSLRTSGRLNTGELFF.

This clonotype showed up just a few times. CDR3 protein: CSAPTGGFYGYTF. The CDR3 DNA reads TGCAGTGCTCCCACAGGGGGCTTCTATGGCTACACCTTC. The V gene is TRBV20-1, the J gene TRBJ1-2, with 9 bases fitting TRBD1. The CDR3 has 13 amino acids. CDR1 DFQATT and CDR2 SNEGSKA come from the germline V gene (reference sequence). The V and J ends lost 5 bases and 4 bases, in that order; junction bases with no gene match: 5.

This clonotype has just one count. The chain couples TRBV11-1 to TRBJ1-4, with 7 bases matching TRBD1. V lost 5 bases and J lost 0; bases outside the gene matches: 18. CDR1 and CDR2 (germline): SGHAT, FQDESV (reference sequence). The CDR3 extends over 20 amino acids. The CDR3 loop is CASSLPDRTRSVTTNEKLFF. Here the CDR3 DNA reads TGTGCCAGCAGCCTACCGGACAGGACGAGATCGGTTACAACTAATGAAAAACTGTTTTTT.

This clonotype came up many times. This chain connects TRBV10-3 to TRBJ2-6; TRBD2 might be the D (5 bases). Trimming took off 10 bases at V and 2 bases at J, with 12 bases between the two ends. The CDR3 totals 14 residues. Germline V gene sequence: CDR1 ENHRY, CDR2 SYGVKD. CDR3 coding DNA: TGTGCCAGCGCAGAGGGAGCTGGGGCCAACGTCCTGACTTTC. Protein product: CASAEGAGANVLTF.

This clonotype was seen only a few times. At one of its ends the junction is not consistent with the germline gene, which may arise from a read error. The chain joins TRBV27 to TRBJ2-1, with TRBD2 identical over 8 bases. Germline V CDR1 and CDR2: MNHEY, SMNVEV (reference sequence). The CDR3 totals 17 residues. CDR3 amino acids: CASRFTASGLNYNEQFF. The CDR3 bases are TGTGCCAGCCGTTTTACGGCTAGCGGGCTGAACTACAATGAGCAGTTCTTC.

V and J are TRBV3-1 and TRBJ2-7; TRBD2 aligns across 9 bases. Trimming took 0 bases from V and 9 from J; bases not matched to a gene: 6. The CDR3 has 14 amino acids. The germline V gene has CDR1 LGHDT and CDR2 YNNKEL (reference sequence). The CDR3 sequence: CASSQDRGGRAQYF. The CDR3 nucleotides are TGTGCCAGCAGCCAAGATCGCGGCGGGAGGGCGCAGTACTTC.